The T cell receptor (beta chain) under discussion was sequenced for a study of Ad26.COV2.S vaccination and SARS-CoV-2 variants. Study information: Among those in the COV1001 Ad26.COV2.S trial arm was the donor. Ad26.COV2.S was injected intramuscularly once or twice, 56 days apart.

Only in-frame clones appear in the TCRdb table, and some are missing; sequencing was by immunoSEQ multiplex PCR. In the table there are under 550,000 clones, roughly 90% of which are singletons. Turning to this clone: Its antigen is still unknown.

Germline loops: CDR1 SGDLS, CDR2 YYNGEE. The CDR3 runs 20 residues. J gave up 0 bases and V 2 bases, and 18 bases lay outside the gene matches. Study results and limitations: Reported findings describe substantial breadth in spike-specific CD8+ and CD4+ T cell responses following vaccination. The placebo group had lower spike-specific TCR breadth than the vaccine recipients did.

Treatment described: 15 to 20 received Ad26.COV2.S at low or high dose, single or two shots; five or six received placebo; per-sample allocation not given. Specimens were obtained on day 63 following the first vaccine or placebo injection. V and J are TRBV9 and TRBJ2-7; TRBD1 matches at 9 bases. The starting material was peripheral blood, obtained in a trial of Ad26.COV2.S vaccine versus placebo. This TCR derives from a person aged 18-60 years who received the Ad26.COV2.S COVID-19 vaccine or a placebo. The CDR3, as DNA: TGTGCCAGCAGCGTGGGGACAGGGTTCGGACTACTAAAGAGCTCCTACGAGCAGTACTTC. Translation: CASSVGTGFGLLKSSYEQYF. The full variable domain, completed using reference TRBV9 and TRBJ2-7, is DSGVTQTPKHLITATGQRVTLRCSPRSGDLSVYWYQQSLDQGLQFLIQYYNGEERAKGNILERFSAQQFPDLHSELNLSSLELGDSALYFCASSVGTGFGLLKSSYEQYFGPGTRLTVT.